This T cell receptor beta chain was sequenced in a study of T cells after yellow fever vaccination (dated by TCRdb to the late 2010s). Background on the whole study: The SMART-Seq v4 Ultra Low Input RNA kit was used to prepare libraries from fractions with low cell numbers. To follow T-cell clones before and after both primary and booster YFV17D yellow fever vaccination, bulk TCR alpha and beta repertoires underwent longitudinal sequencing. Two healthy male donors, one aged 18 to 30 and one aged 30 to 40 years, made up the cohort. Blood samples were taken at several timepoints before and after primary and secondary immunization, and bulk PBMC replicates and cell subsets were isolated.

The CDR3, cysteine through phenylalanine, is 14 amino acids long. Only the CDR3 region is kept as DNA, spanning 42 bases read in frame from base 1. The junction shows trimming of 4 bases on V and 5 bases on J, and the gene matches do not reach 4 bases of it. CDR1 SGHRS and CDR2 YFSETQ were looked up in the germline V gene. TCR cDNA was made using 5'RACE template switching, a step that added a universal primer site and unique molecular identifiers. Priming for cDNA synthesis came from both the TCR alpha and TCR beta constant segments. Library amplification involved two PCR steps, and the second step added sample barcodes and sequencing adapters. Libraries were sequenced on Illumina HiSeq 2500 (2x100 bp) or NovaSeq (2x150 bp). On the authors' methods: MIGEC handled demultiplexing of reads and collapsing into UMI consensus sequences, while MiXCR performed V(D)J alignment. Vaccine-responding clonotypes were identified with edgeR using replicate PBMC samples, with FDR below 0.01 and a log2 fold change above 5 up to day 15 being required. Each bulk clonotype received a CD4 or CD8 identity based on whether the sequenced CD4 or CD8 repertoire contained that clonotype at higher abundance. Using fastp at Q25 and MiXCR, TCRdb reprocessed the public reads and kept productive beta chains. Each entry merges the rows of one CDR3 protein and shows their most common DNA and genes. What appears here as the V and J calls and clone size reflects TCRdb's work, not the paper's. This sample is represented by roughly 340,000 distinct CDR3 sequences; more than 8.5% of them were singletons. Over 15% of the sample belongs to the ten largest clones.

The sample's treatment or condition label is to be understood as: live attenuated yellow fever vaccine strain. At each blood-draw timepoint, two biological replicates of bulk PBMCs were collected. A standard Ficoll-Paque protocol was used to isolate PBMCs from peripheral blood. RNA was extracted with TriZol from bulk PBMCs, CD4 and CD8 fractions, and dextramer-positive and dextramer-negative fractions. In the case of this clonotype: Its antigen is still unknown. The input lacks base qualities; no much larger clone sits a single base away.

Study-wide conclusions, independent of this receptor: Because only a couple of donors were included in the study, the extent to which the findings can be generalized is limited. Compared with the primary T-cell response, the secondary T-cell response was faster but weaker, reaching its peak on day 5 rather than on day 15. FACS-sorted repertoires could contain abundant contaminating clonotypes from the bulk population, so computational filtering was required. After the booster, most clones that had expanded after primary vaccination were detected again (around 95% of CD4 and around nine tenths of CD8), suggesting broad maintenance of memory. A small share of clonotypes was detected in both CD4 and CD8 compartments, with the overlap likely arising from convergent recombination.

The chain is made from TRBV5-1 and TRBJ1-1; a stretch of 11 junction bases matches TRBD1. The sample consisted of PBMCs, taken on the day of the first yellow fever vaccination. This TCR was sampled from a man aged 18 to 35 who received the YFV17D yellow fever vaccine. CDR3 sequence: CASSRGTGGTEAFF. Here is the DNA: TGCGCCAGCAGCCGAGGGACAGGGGGGACTGAAGCTTTCTTT.